These 18 T cell receptor beta chains originate from one sample sequenced in a study of immune evolution from preneoplasia to lung adenocarcinoma (dated by TCRdb to 2020 to 2022). The library was prepared using the immunoSEQ multiplex PCR assay. TCRdb carries this immuneACCESS record with in-frame sequences only. Its versions omit some clonotypes, under half of them owing to an unresolved V gene in the studies checked, with the rest unexplained. The sample table records several thousand clones; approximately 82% of these occur just once. The ten largest clones take up nearly 9.5% of the sample. Specimen: FFPE minimally invasive lung adenocarcinoma tissue. Explained via the paper, the cell subset or site label denotes: micro-invasive lung adenocarcinoma (MIA). The receptors come from a donor of 70 years or more with lung adenocarcinoma.

The rearrangement uses TRBV5-6 and TRBJ1-2; D is perhaps TRBD1 (6 bases). Germline V CDR1 and CDR2: SGHDT, YYEEEE. V was shortened by 2 bases and J by 4 bases, with 15 bases between the two germline ends. The CDR3 is 15 amino acids. CDR3 loop: CASSLLQGQSYGYTF. The CDR3 region has the DNA TGTGCCAGCAGCTTACTCCAGGGGCAGAGCTATGGCTACACCTTC.

This clone appeared a few times. The chain's CDR3 is CASSSRTSGLSSYNEQFF. For the CDR3, the DNA is TGTGCCAGCAGTTCCCGGACTAGCGGACTTAGCTCCTACAATGAGCAGTTCTTC. This rearrangement joins TRBV7-6 to TRBJ2-1; TRBD2 matches 10 bases. Trimming at V came to 6 bases and at J to 0 bases, leaving 11 bases not matched to a gene. Germline V CDR1 and CDR2: SGHVS, FNYEAQ. The CDR3 runs 18 residues.

The chain recombines TRBV29-1 with TRBJ1-2, with a tentative D call TRBD1 (5 bases). The germline V gene has CDR1 SQVTM and CDR2 ANQGSEA. Trimming stripped 2 bases from V and 8 bases from J, with 12 bases between. CDR3 length equals 12 residues. The CDR3 here is CSVEMQGWGYTF. The CDR3 DNA reads TGCAGCGTTGAAATGCAGGGATGGGGCTACACCTTC.

This chain uses TRBV19 with TRBJ2-1, with TRBD2 matching 7 bases. Germline V gene data show CDR1 as LNHDA and CDR2 as SQIVND (reference sequence). The junction had 11 bases not matched to a gene; V was cut back by 1 base and J by 5 bases. The CDR3 loop spans 17 amino acids. Here the CDR3 DNA reads TGTGCCAGTAGTATAGGAGCCGGGGCGGGAGTAAACAATGAGCAGTTCTTC. The encoded protein is CASSIGAGAGVNNEQFF. The full variable domain, its missing parts supplied by reference TRBV19 and TRBJ2-1, is DGGITQSPKYLFRKEGQNVTLSCEQNLNHDAMYWYRQDPGQGLRLIYYSQIVNDFQKGDIAEGYSVSREKKESFPLTVTSAQKNPTAFYLCASSIGAGAGVNNEQFFGPGTRLTVL.

The gene calls are TRBV5-4 and TRBJ2-3; 7 nucleotides match TRBD2. From germline, CDR1 is SGHNT and CDR2 YYREEE (reference sequence). This CDR3 contains 16 residues. V shed 4 bases, J shed 2 bases, and the junction held 10 bases outside the gene matches. CDR3 nucleotide sequence: TGTGCCAGCAGCAGGAACAGCGGGGTAAACACAGATACGCAGTATTTT. Protein product: CASSRNSGVNTDTQYF. Combining the CDR3 with reference TRBV5-4 and TRBJ2-3 gives the whole variable domain ETGVTQSPTHLIKTRGQQVTLRCSSQSGHNTVSWYQQALGQGPQFIFQYYREEENGRGNFPPRFSGLQFPNYSSELNVNALELDDSALYLCASSRNSGVNTDTQYFGPGTRLTVL.

This clone appeared once. The V and J genes are TRBV5-1 and TRBJ2-5, with 9 bases lining up with TRBD1. The CDR3 runs to 15 residues. V shed 4 bases and J 3 bases; nucleotides not matched to a gene: 7. The germline gives CDR1 SGHRS, CDR2 YFSETQ. This CDR3 reads CASSGGQGGEETQYF. CDR3 coding DNA: TGCGCCAGCAGCGGGGGACAGGGCGGGGAAGAGACCCAGTACTTC.

The chain couples TRBV14 to TRBJ1-2; no reliable D call. This CDR3 region has 12 residues. Trimming pared 2 bases from V and 8 bases from J, leaving 9 bases between. Per germline, CDR1 SGHDN and CDR2 FVKESK. CDR3 amino acids: CASSQSTEGYTF. CDR3 DNA: TGTGCCAGCAGCCAATCGACGGAAGGCTACACCTTC.

This clone was detected only once. J is TRBJ1-3 and V is TRBV30; D is perhaps TRBD1 (5 bases). The V gene's germline CDR1 is GTSNPN and CDR2 SVGIG (reference sequence). The CDR3 sequence is 17 residues long. Trimming shortened V by 1 base and J by 0 bases, and 16 bases separated the two germline ends. CDR3 nucleotides: TGTGCCTGGAGTGCGGCCGGGACGGAGAACTCTGGAAACACCATATATTTT. Amino acids: CAWSAAGTENSGNTIYF.

The CDR3 loop reads CATSREGTGLNIQYF. In DNA form, the CDR3 reads TGTGCCACCAGCAGAGAGGGGACAGGGTTGAACATTCAGTACTTC. J is TRBJ2-4 and V is TRBV15; 9 bases fit TRBD1. CDR3 length equals 15 residues. V lost 0 bases, J lost 7 bases, and 4 bases stayed unmatched. Germline CDR1 is LNHNV and CDR2 is YYDKDF (reference sequence).

The genes are TRBV5-1 and TRBJ2-5; D is ambiguous. The CDR3 is 11 residues long. The germline CDR1 and CDR2 sequences are SGHRS and YFSETQ. Trimming removed 2 bases from V and 2 bases from J, with 1 base in between. The CDR3 region has the DNA TGCGCCAGCAGCTTTCAAGAGACCCAGTACTTC. Protein product: CASSFQETQYF. The full variable domain, completed using reference TRBV5-1 and TRBJ2-5, is KAGVTQTPRYLIKTRGQQVTLSCSPISGHRSVSWYQQTPGQGLQFLFEYFSETQRNKGNFPGRFSGRQFSNSRSEMNVSTLELGDSALYLCASSFQETQYFGPGTRLLVL.

This clone was seen a few times. The J gene is TRBJ2-1, the V gene TRBV28, with 14 positions matching TRBD2. The germline CDR1 and CDR2 sequences are MDHEN and SYDVKM. V was pared by 4 bases and J by 5 bases, with 4 bases of the junction left unmatched. CDR3 length: 16 residues. The CDR3 region has the DNA TGTGCCAGCAGTTCAGGGGGACTAGCGGGAGACAATGAGCAGTTCTTC. Its translation: CASSSGGLAGDNEQFF.

There are a few counts of this clone. This rearrangement joins TRBV4-1 to TRBJ1-5; D is possibly TRBD1 (5 bases). CDR1 and CDR2 (germline): MGHRA, YSYEKL. V shed 1 base and J shed 7 bases, with 14 bases lying between them. This CDR3 comprises 15 residues. CDR3 coding DNA: TGCGCCAGCAGCCAAGTTATGGGGGGTGGACAGCCCCAGCATTTT. Translating gives CASSQVMGGGQPQHF.

V gene TRBV10-2 combines with J gene TRBJ1-1, with a possible D match to TRBD1 (6 bases). The CDR3 is 13 residues long. The germline V gene has CDR1 WSHSY and CDR2 SAAADI. Trimming took 6 bases from V and 4 from J, leaving 12 bases between them. The CDR3 nucleotides read TGCGCCAGCAGGTACAGGGCCGGCACTGAAGCTTTCTTT. This codes for CASRYRAGTEAFF.

V is TRBV7-9 and J is TRBJ2-1; D gene unclear. The CDR3 has 12 amino acids. Germline lookup yields CDR1 SEHNR and CDR2 FQNEAQ (reference sequence). Trimming shortened V by 3 bases and J by 3 bases, and 3 bases separated the two germline ends. The CDR3 DNA follows: TGTGCCAGCAGCTTGCACTACAATGAGCAGTTCTTC. Its translation: CASSLHYNEQFF.

This sequence joins TRBV9 and TRBJ2-1, with 9 bases that match TRBD1. V was clipped by 4 bases and J by 10 bases; unmatched bases: 9. This CDR3 region has 14 residues. Germline V gene sequence: CDR1 SGDLS, CDR2 YYNGEE. The CDR3: CASSPGQGSIEQFF. The CDR3 nucleotides are TGTGCCAGCAGCCCGGGACAGGGTTCTATCGAGCAGTTCTTC.

The chain is built from TRBV11-2 and TRBJ2-1; TRBD2 agrees at 14 bases. The CDR3 is 16 amino acids. V shed 1 base and J 8 bases; nucleotides not matched to a gene: 4. The germline V gene has CDR1 SGHAT and CDR2 FQNNGV. In nucleotides, the CDR3 is TGTGCCAGCAGCTTAGGACTAGCGGGAGGGGTAGATGAGCAGTTCTTC. This codes for CASSLGLAGGVDEQFF.

This chain connects TRBV9 to TRBJ2-3; TRBD1 is a possible D gene (6 bases). CDR1 and CDR2 (germline): SGDLS, YYNGEE. This CDR3 has 15 residues. Trimming shortened V by 2 bases and J by 4 bases, and 14 bases separated the two germline ends. CDR3 sequence (DNA): TGTGCCAGCAGCGTCGGGACAATCGGCGCAGATACGCAGTATTTT. It yields the protein CASSVGTIGADTQYF.

The CDR3 region has the DNA TGTGCCAGCGGCACAGGGGCACCGAACTATGGCTACACCTTC. Translation: CASGTGAPNYGYTF. The rearrangement links TRBV28 to TRBJ1-2; 7 bases fit TRBD1. This CDR3 comprises 14 residues. V gave up 8 bases and J gave up 2 bases; unmatched junction bases: 8. Germline values: CDR1 MDHEN, CDR2 SYDVKM.